Given below is one TCR beta chain in context. Its antigen remains unidentified. V lost 0 bases, J lost 2 bases, and 9 bases lay in between. CDR1 SGHKS and CDR2 YYEKEE come from the germline V gene (reference sequence). This CDR3 contains 14 residues. The record originates from a study of radiotherapy plus CTLA-4 blockade in lung cancer. Overall study findings and caveats: Once radiotherapy plus ipilimumab had been given, TCR clones derived from tumor expanded in blood.

Libraries were prepared by immunoSEQ multiplex PCR; TCRdb keeps only in-frame clonotypes and omits some of them. The table includes around 65,000 clones, approximately 75% detected once. This TCR was recovered from a human donor with non-small cell lung cancer who had a complete response to radiotherapy plus ipilimumab. The V gene is TRBV5-5, the J gene TRBJ2-7, with D unclear. Specimen: peripheral blood, collected from a patient treated with radiotherapy plus ipilimumab. CDR3 DNA sequence: TGTGCCAGCAGCTTGGCCGTACAGACCTACGAGCAGTACTTC. It encodes CASSLAVQTYEQYF.